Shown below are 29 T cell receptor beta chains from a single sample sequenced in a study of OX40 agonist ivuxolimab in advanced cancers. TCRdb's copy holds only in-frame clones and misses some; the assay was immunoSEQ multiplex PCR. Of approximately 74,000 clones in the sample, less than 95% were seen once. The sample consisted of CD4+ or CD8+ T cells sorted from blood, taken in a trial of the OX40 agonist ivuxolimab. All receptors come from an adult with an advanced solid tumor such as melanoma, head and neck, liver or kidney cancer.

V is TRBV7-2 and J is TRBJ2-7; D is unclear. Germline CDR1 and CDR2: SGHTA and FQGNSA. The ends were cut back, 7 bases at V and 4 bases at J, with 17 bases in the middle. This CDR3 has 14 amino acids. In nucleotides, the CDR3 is TGTGCCAGCACCCCCGCCTCAGGTTGGTACGAGCAGTACTTC. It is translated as CASTPASGWYEQYF.

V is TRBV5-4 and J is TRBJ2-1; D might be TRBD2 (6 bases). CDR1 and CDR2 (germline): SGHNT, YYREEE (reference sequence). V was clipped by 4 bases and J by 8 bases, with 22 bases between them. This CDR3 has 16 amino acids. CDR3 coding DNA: TGTGCCAGCAGCCAAGGCGGGACCTCGAAGGGATATGAGCAGTTCTTC. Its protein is CASSQGGTSKGYEQFF.

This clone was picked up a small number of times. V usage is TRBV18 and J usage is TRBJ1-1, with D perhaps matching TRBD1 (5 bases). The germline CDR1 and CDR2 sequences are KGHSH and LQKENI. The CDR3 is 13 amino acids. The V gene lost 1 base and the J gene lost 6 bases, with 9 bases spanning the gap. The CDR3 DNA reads TGTGCCAGCTCACCACTGGGGACCTCTGAAGCTTTCTTT. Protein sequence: CASSPLGTSEAFF. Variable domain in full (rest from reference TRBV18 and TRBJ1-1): NAGVMQNPRHLVRRRGQEARLRCSPMKGHSHVYWYRQLPEEGLKFMVYLQKENIIDESGMPKERFSAEFPKEGPSILRIQQVVRGDSAAYFCASSPLGTSEAFFGQGTRLTVV.

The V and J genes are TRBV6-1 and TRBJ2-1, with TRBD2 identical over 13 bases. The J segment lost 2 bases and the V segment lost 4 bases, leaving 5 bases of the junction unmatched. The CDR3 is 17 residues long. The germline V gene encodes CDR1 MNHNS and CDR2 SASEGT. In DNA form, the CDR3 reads TGTGCCAGCAGTGCCACCGGGACTAGCGGGACCTACAATGAGCAGTTCTTC. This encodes CASSATGTSGTYNEQFF.

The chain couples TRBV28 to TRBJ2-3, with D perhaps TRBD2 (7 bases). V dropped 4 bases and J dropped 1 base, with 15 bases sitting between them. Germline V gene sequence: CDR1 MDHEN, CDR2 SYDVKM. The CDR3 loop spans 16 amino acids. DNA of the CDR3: TGTGCCAGCAGTTCGCCTTCGGGGGGCGGCACAGATACGCAGTATTTT. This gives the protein CASSSPSGGGTDTQYF.

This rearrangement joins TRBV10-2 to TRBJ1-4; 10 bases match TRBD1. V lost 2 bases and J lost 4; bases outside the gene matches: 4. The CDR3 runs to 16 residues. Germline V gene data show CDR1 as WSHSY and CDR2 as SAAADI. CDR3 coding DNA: TGCGCCAGCAGTGAGCCAAGGACAGGGGGTAATGAAAAACTGTTTTTT. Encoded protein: CASSEPRTGGNEKLFF.

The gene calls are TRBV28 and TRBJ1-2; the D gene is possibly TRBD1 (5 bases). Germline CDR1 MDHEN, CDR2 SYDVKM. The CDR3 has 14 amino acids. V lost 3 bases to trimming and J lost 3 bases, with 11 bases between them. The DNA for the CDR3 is TGTGCCAGCAGTTTGCCGGGACGGGACTATGGCTACACCTTC. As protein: CASSLPGRDYGYTF.

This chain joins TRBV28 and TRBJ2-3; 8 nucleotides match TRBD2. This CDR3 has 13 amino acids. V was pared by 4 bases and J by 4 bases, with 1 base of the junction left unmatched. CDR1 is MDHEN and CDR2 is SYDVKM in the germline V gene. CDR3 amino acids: CASSSGGSDTQYF. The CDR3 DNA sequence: TGTGCCAGCAGTTCGGGGGGGTCAGATACGCAGTATTTT.

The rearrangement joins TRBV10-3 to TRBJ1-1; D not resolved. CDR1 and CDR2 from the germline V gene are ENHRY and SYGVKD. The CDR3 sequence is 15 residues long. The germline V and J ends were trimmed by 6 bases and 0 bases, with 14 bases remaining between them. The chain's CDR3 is CAIRQVGFLNTEAFF. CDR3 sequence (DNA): TGTGCCATCAGACAAGTAGGGTTCCTGAACACTGAAGCTTTCTTT.

The CDR3 DNA follows: TGTGCCAGTAGTAACAGCTTGAACACTGAAGCTTTCTTT. This translates into CASSNSLNTEAFF. The rearrangement uses TRBV19 and TRBJ1-1; no clear D. In germline, CDR1 is LNHDA, CDR2 SQIVND (reference sequence). This CDR3 is 13 amino acids long. The germline V and J ends were trimmed by 4 bases and 0 bases, with 6 bases remaining between them.

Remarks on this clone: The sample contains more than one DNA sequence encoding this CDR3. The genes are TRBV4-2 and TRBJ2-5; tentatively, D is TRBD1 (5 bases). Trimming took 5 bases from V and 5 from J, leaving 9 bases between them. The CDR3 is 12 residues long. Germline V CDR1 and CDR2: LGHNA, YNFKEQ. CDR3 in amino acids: CASSRGGETQYF. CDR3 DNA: TGTGCCAGCAGCAGGGGCGGCGAGACCCAGTACTTC.

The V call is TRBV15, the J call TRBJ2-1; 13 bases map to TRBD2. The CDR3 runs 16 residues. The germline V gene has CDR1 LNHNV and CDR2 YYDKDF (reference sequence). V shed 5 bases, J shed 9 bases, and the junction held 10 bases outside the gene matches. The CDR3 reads CATSGQTSGRASEQFF. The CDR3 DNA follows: TGTGCCACCAGCGGCCAAACTAGCGGGAGGGCCAGTGAGCAGTTCTTC.

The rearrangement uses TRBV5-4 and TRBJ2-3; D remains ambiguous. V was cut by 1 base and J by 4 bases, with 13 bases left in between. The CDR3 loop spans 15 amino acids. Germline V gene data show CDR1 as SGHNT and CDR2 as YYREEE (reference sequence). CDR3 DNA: TGTGCCAGCAGCTTGCTTTCCGGCCCCGCAGATACGCAGTATTTT. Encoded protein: CASSLLSGPADTQYF.

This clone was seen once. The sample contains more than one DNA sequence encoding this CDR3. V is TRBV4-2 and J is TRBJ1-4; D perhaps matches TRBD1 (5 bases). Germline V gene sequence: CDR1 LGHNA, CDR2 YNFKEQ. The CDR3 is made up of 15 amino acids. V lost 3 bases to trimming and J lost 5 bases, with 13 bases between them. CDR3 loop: CASSQDQGRNEKLFF. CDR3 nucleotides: TGTGCCAGCAGCCAGGATCAGGGAAGAAATGAAAAACTGTTTTTT.

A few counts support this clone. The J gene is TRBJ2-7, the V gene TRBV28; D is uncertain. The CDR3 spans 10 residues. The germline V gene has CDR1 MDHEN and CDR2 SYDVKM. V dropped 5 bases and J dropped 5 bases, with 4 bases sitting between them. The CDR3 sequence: CASSGDEQYF. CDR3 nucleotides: TGTGCCAGCAGTGGGGACGAGCAGTACTTC.

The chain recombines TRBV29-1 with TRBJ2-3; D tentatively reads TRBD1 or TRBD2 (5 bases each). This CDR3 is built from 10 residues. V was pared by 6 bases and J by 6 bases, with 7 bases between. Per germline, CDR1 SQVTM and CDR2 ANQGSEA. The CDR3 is CSVGTDTQYF. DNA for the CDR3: TGCAGCGTGGGGACGGATACGCAGTATTTT.

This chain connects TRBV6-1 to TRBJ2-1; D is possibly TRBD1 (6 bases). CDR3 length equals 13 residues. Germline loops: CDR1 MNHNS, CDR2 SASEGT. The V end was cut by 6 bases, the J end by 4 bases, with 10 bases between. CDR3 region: CASRLDSYNEQFF. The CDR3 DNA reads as TGTGCCAGCAGGTTGGACAGTTACAATGAGCAGTTCTTC.

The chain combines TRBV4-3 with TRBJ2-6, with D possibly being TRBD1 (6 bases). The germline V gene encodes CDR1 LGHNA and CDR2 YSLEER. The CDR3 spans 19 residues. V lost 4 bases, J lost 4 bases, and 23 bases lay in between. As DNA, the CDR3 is TGCGCCAGCAGCCTCTCTACTACAGGGATTTTAGCCGGGGCCAACGTCCTGACTTTC. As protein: CASSLSTTGILAGANVLTF.

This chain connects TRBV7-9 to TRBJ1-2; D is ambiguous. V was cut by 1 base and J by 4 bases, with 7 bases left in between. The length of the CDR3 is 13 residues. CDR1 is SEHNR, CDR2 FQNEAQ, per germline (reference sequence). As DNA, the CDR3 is TGTGCCAGCAGCTTAGGGGGTACCTATGGCTACACCTTC. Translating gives CASSLGGTYGYTF.

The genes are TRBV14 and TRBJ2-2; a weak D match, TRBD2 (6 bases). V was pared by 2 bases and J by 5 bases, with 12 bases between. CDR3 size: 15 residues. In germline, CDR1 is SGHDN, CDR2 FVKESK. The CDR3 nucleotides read TGTGCCAGCAGCCAAAGGACTACTTATACCGGGGAGCTGTTTTTT. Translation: CASSQRTTYTGELFF.

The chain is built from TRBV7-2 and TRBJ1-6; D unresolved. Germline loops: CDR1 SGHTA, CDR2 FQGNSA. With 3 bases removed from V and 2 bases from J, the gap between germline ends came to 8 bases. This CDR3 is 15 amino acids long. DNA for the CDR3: TGTGCCAGCAGCTTGGACTCCGCCTATAATTCACCCCTCCACTTT. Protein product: CASSLDSAYNSPLHF.

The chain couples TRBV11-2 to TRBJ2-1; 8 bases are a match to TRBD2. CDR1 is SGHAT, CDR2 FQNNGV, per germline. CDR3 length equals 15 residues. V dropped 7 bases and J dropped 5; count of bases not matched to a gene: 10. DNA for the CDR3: TGTGCCAGCAACCGCCGACGTAGCGGGAACAATGAGCAGTTCTTC. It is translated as CASNRRRSGNNEQFF. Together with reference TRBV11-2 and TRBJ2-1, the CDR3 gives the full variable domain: EAGVAQSPRYKIIEKRQSVAFWCNPISGHATLYWYQQILGQGPKLLIQFQNNGVVDDSQLPKDRFSAERLKGVDSTLKIQPAKLEDSAVYLCASNRRRSGNNEQFFGPGTRLTVL.

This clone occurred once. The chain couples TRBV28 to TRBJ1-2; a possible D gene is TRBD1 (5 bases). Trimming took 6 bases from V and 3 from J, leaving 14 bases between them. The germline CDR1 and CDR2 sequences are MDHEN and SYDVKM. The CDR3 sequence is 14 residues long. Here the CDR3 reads CASSYADRYYGYTF. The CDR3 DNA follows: TGTGCCAGCAGCTACGCCGACAGATACTATGGCTACACCTTC.

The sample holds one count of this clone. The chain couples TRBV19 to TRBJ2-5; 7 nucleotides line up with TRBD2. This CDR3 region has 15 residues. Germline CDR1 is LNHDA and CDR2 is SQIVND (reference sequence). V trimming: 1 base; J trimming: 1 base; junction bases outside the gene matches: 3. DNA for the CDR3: TGTGCCAGTAGTATAGGGGGGGGGAGCCAAGAGACCCAGTACTTC. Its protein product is CASSIGGGSQETQYF.

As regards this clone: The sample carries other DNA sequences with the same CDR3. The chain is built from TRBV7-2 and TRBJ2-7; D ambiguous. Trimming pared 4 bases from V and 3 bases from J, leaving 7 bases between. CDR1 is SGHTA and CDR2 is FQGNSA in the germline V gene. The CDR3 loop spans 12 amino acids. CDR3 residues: CASSSTGYEQYF. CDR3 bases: TGTGCCAGCAGCTCTACCGGCTACGAGCAGTACTTC.

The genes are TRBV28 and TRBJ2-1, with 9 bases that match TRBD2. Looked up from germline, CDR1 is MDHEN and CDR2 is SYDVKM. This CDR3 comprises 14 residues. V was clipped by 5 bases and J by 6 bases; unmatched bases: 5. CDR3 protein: CASSLSGGLNEQFF. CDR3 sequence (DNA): TGTGCCAGCAGTCTCAGCGGGGGGCTCAATGAGCAGTTCTTC.

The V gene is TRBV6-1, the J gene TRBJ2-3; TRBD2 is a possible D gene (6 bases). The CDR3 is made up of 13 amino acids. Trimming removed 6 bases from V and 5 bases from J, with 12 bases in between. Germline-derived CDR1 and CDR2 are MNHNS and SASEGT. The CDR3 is CASSRNGRDTQYF. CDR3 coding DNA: TGTGCCAGCAGCCGGAACGGGAGAGATACGCAGTATTTT.

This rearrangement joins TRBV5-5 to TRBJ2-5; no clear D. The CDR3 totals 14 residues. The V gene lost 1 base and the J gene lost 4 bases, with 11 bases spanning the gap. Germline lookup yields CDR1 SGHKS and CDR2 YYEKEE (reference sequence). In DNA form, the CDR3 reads TGTGCCAGCAGCTTGCGGCAGGTGATAGAGACCCAGTACTTC. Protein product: CASSLRQVIETQYF. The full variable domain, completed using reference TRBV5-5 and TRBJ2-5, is DAGVTQSPTHLIKTRGQQVTLRCSPISGHKSVSWYQQVLGQGPQFIFQYYEKEERGRGNFPDRFSARQFPNYSSELNVNALLLGDSALYLCASSLRQVIETQYFGPGTRLLVL.

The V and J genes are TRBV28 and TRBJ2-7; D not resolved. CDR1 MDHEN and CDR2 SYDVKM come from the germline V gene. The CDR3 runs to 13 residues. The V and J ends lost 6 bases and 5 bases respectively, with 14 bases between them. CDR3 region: CASRSSLVHEQYF. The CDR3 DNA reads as TGTGCCAGCAGATCCTCGTTGGTCCACGAGCAGTACTTC.